The rows below give T cell receptor beta chains drawn from one sample of a study of cytomegalovirus exposure and HLA in healthy donors. Clones were read by immunoSEQ multiplex PCR, and TCRdb kept only the in-frame ones, dropping some. The sample records around 300,000 clones, 88% being singletons. The sequenced sample was PBMCs. Receptors were obtained from a woman younger than 30 in good health and CMV-seronegative. The CDR3 runs from the conserved cysteine through the conserved F or W. The D gene is left open where the match is weak. A clone size is listed for some rows: how often the clone was seen (once, few, many), or a class if it is expanded.

d_gene: -
v_gene: TRBV5-4
abundance: -
j_gene: TRBJ2-7
CDR3nt: TGTGCCAGCAGCTTGGACGGAGGTACCAGCTCCTACGAGCAGTACTTC
CDR3aa: CASSLDGGTSSYEQYF

d_gene: -
v_gene: TRBV9
abundance: -
j_gene: TRBJ2-1
CDR3nt: TGTGCCAGCAGCGTAGCTTCGGGGATAGCCCCCTACAATGAGCAGTTCTTC
CDR3aa: CASSVASGIAPYNEQFF

d_gene: -
v_gene: TRBV5-1
abundance: -
j_gene: TRBJ2-1
CDR3nt: TGCGCCACCGCCGTGGGCTGGGGCAACAATGAGCAGTTCTTC
CDR3aa: CATAVGWGNNEQFF

d_gene: -
v_gene: TRBV7-2
abundance: -
j_gene: TRBJ2-5
CDR3nt: TGTGCCAGCAGCTTAGTCGCTAGCCCAAAAGAGACCCAGTACTTC
CDR3aa: CASSLVASPKETQYF

d_gene: -
v_gene: TRBV29-1
abundance: once
j_gene: TRBJ1-5
CDR3nt: TGCAGCGTAATGGCGGGCAATCAGCCCCAGCATTTT
CDR3aa: CSVMAGNQPQHF

d_gene: TRBD1
v_gene: TRBV9
abundance: -
j_gene: TRBJ1-5
CDR3nt: TGTGCCAGCAGCGTGGGACAGGGTAAACAGCCCCAGCATTTT
CDR3aa: CASSVGQGKQPQHF

d_gene: TRBD1
v_gene: TRBV4-1
abundance: -
j_gene: TRBJ2-2
CDR3nt: TGCGCCAGCAGCCCGACACCAAAAGACAGGGGGAGGACCGGGGAGCTGTTTTTT
CDR3aa: CASSPTPKDRGRTGELFF

d_gene: TRBD1
v_gene: TRBV6-5
abundance: -
j_gene: TRBJ2-7
CDR3nt: TGTGCCAGCAGACCCACGGGACAGGCCGGCGAGCAGTACTTC
CDR3aa: CASRPTGQAGEQYF

d_gene: TRBD2
v_gene: TRBV27
abundance: -
j_gene: TRBJ2-7
CDR3nt: TGTGCCAGCAGTGTCTCCGGGACTAGCGGATACGAGCAGTACTTC
CDR3aa: CASSVSGTSGYEQYF

d_gene: TRBD1
v_gene: TRBV28
abundance: -
j_gene: TRBJ1-1
CDR3nt: TGTGCCAGCATTAGACAGGGTAGGGAAGCTTTCTTT
CDR3aa: CASIRQGREAFF

d_gene: -
v_gene: TRBV4-3
abundance: -
j_gene: TRBJ2-1
CDR3nt: TGCGCCAGCAGCCCATCGTTTAAAGCGGTCTCCTACAATGAGCAGTTCTTC
CDR3aa: CASSPSFKAVSYNEQFF

d_gene: TRBD1
v_gene: TRBV27
abundance: -
j_gene: TRBJ2-6
CDR3nt: TGTGCCAGCAGTCCCAGGACAGGGGGCCGCTCTGGGGCCAACGTCCTGACTTTC
CDR3aa: CASSPRTGGRSGANVLTF

d_gene: -
v_gene: TRBV19
abundance: -
j_gene: TRBJ2-5
CDR3nt: TGTGCCAGCTTCGGGGGGCTGGGAGAGACCCAGTACTTC
CDR3aa: CASFGGLGETQYF

d_gene: -
v_gene: TRBV5-5
abundance: -
j_gene: TRBJ1-5
CDR3nt: TGTGCCAGCAGCTTATGGAGGGTGGATCAGCCCCAGCATTTT
CDR3aa: CASSLWRVDQPQHF

d_gene: -
v_gene: TRBV9
abundance: -
j_gene: TRBJ2-3
CDR3nt: TGTGCCAGCGAGGGTGATACGCAGTATTTT
CDR3aa: CASEGDTQYF

d_gene: -
v_gene: TRBV6-6
abundance: -
j_gene: TRBJ1-2
CDR3nt: TGTGCCAGCAGTTACTCCCGGACAGCCTTTAACTATGGCTACACCTTC
CDR3aa: CASSYSRTAFNYGYTF

d_gene: -
v_gene: TRBV30
abundance: once
j_gene: TRBJ2-5
CDR3nt: TGTGCCTGGAGTGTGTGGGGAGGCGGCCCAGAGACCCAGTACTTC
CDR3aa: CAWSVWGGGPETQYF

d_gene: -
v_gene: TRBV15
abundance: -
j_gene: TRBJ2-5
CDR3nt: TGTGCCACCAGCAGATCGGGTAAAATCCAAGAGACCCAGTACTTC
CDR3aa: CATSRSGKIQETQYF

d_gene: TRBD1
v_gene: TRBV27
abundance: -
j_gene: TRBJ2-5
CDR3nt: TGTGCCAGCAGTTTAGGAGCAGGGGGGACCCAGTACTTC
CDR3aa: CASSLGAGGTQYF

d_gene: -
v_gene: TRBV25-1
abundance: few
j_gene: TRBJ1-2
CDR3nt: TGTGCCAGCAGGGAAAGCGGGAGGAACTATGGCTACACCTTC
CDR3aa: CASRESGRNYGYTF

d_gene: -
v_gene: TRBV9
abundance: few
j_gene: TRBJ1-3
CDR3nt: TGTGCCAGCAGCGTAGAACTGTTAATGGACACCATATATTTT
CDR3aa: CASSVELLMDTIYF

d_gene: TRBD2
v_gene: TRBV7-8
abundance: once
j_gene: TRBJ2-1
CDR3nt: TGTGCCAGCAGCTTATATCGTACTAGCGGGAGGAAGTCCTACAATGAGCAGTTCTTC
CDR3aa: CASSLYRTSGRKSYNEQFF

d_gene: TRBD1
v_gene: TRBV6-1
abundance: -
j_gene: TRBJ1-1
CDR3nt: TGTGCCAGCAGAGCCGGGACAGGGAACACTGAAGCTTTCTTT
CDR3aa: CASRAGTGNTEAFF

d_gene: -
v_gene: TRBV7-8
abundance: -
j_gene: TRBJ2-7
CDR3nt: TGTGCCAGCAGCTTAAGGCGACAGACTCGTGAGCAGTACTTC
CDR3aa: CASSLRRQTREQYF

d_gene: TRBD1
v_gene: TRBV27
abundance: -
j_gene: TRBJ1-5
CDR3nt: TGTGCCAGCAGTATGACAGGGGGGGTCGGTCAGCCCCAGCATTTT
CDR3aa: CASSMTGGVGQPQHF

d_gene: -
v_gene: TRBV28
abundance: -
j_gene: TRBJ1-2
CDR3nt: TGTGCCAGCAGTTTACCAACCGGACAGTCCAAAGGCTACACCTTC
CDR3aa: CASSLPTGQSKGYTF

d_gene: TRBD2
v_gene: TRBV5-6
abundance: -
j_gene: TRBJ2-7
CDR3nt: TGTGCCAGCAGCTTCCCGGGACTAGCGGGTGGAAATCCATACGAGCAGTACTTC
CDR3aa: CASSFPGLAGGNPYEQYF

d_gene: -
v_gene: TRBV27
abundance: -
j_gene: TRBJ2-7
CDR3nt: TGTGCCAGCAGTTTTTTTCCGGACAGAACCTACGAGCAGTACTTC
CDR3aa: CASSFFPDRTYEQYF

d_gene: TRBD1
v_gene: TRBV27
abundance: -
j_gene: TRBJ2-1
CDR3nt: TGTGCCAGCAGGGCCAGGGGGTCTCATGAGCAGTTCTTC
CDR3aa: CASRARGSHEQFF

d_gene: -
v_gene: TRBV7-9
abundance: -
j_gene: TRBJ2-3
CDR3nt: TGTGCCAGCAGCAAGAGTCGAGGCACCACAGATACGCAGTATTTT
CDR3aa: CASSKSRGTTDTQYF

d_gene: -
v_gene: TRBV19
abundance: -
j_gene: TRBJ2-1
CDR3nt: TGTGCCAGTAGTTCGGGAGCTGTGAATGAGCAGTTCTTC
CDR3aa: CASSSGAVNEQFF

d_gene: -
v_gene: TRBV7-2
abundance: -
j_gene: TRBJ1-4
CDR3nt: TGTGCCAGCAGCTACAACCGGGATAATGAAAAACTGTTTTTT
CDR3aa: CASSYNRDNEKLFF

d_gene: -
v_gene: TRBV7-6
abundance: -
j_gene: TRBJ2-1
CDR3nt: TGTGCCAGCAGCTTAGACCCGGGAGAGACCTACAATGAGCAGTTCTTC
CDR3aa: CASSLDPGETYNEQFF

d_gene: -
v_gene: TRBV15
abundance: -
j_gene: TRBJ1-1
CDR3nt: TGTGCCACCAGCAGCGACACAGCTAACACTGAAGCTTTCTTT
CDR3aa: CATSSDTANTEAFF

d_gene: -
v_gene: TRBV7-3
abundance: -
j_gene: TRBJ2-2
CDR3nt: TGTGCCAGCAGTCGCTGGCAGGGTCGGGCCGGGGAGCTGTTTTTT
CDR3aa: CASSRWQGRAGELFF

d_gene: -
v_gene: TRBV2
abundance: few
j_gene: TRBJ1-5
CDR3nt: TGTGCCAGCAGTTTAAATCAGCCCCAGCATTTT
CDR3aa: CASSLNQPQHF

d_gene: TRBD1
v_gene: TRBV15
abundance: -
j_gene: TRBJ2-6
CDR3nt: TGTGCCACCCAACACAGGGGCCACTCATCTGGGGCCAACGTCCTGACTTTC
CDR3aa: CATQHRGHSSGANVLTF

d_gene: -
v_gene: TRBV7-3
abundance: -
j_gene: TRBJ2-1
CDR3nt: TGTGCCAGCAGCTATGGGGGGTACAATGAGCAGTTCTTC
CDR3aa: CASSYGGYNEQFF

d_gene: TRBD2
v_gene: TRBV6-5
abundance: -
j_gene: TRBJ2-5
CDR3nt: TGTGCCAGTACTAGCGGAAAGACATACCAAGAGACCCAGTACTTC
CDR3aa: CASTSGKTYQETQYF

d_gene: -
v_gene: TRBV19
abundance: -
j_gene: TRBJ2-7
CDR3nt: TGTGCCAGTAGTATCGATCATCGGGGAGCCTACGAGCAGTACTTC
CDR3aa: CASSIDHRGAYEQYF

d_gene: TRBD1
v_gene: TRBV18
abundance: -
j_gene: TRBJ1-2
CDR3nt: TGTGCCAGCTCACCTTTCCGGGACAGGGCTAACTATGGCTACACCTTC
CDR3aa: CASSPFRDRANYGYTF

d_gene: TRBD1
v_gene: TRBV5-4
abundance: -
j_gene: TRBJ2-7
CDR3nt: TGTGCCAGCAGCCCGGGACAGCACTCCTACGAGCAGTACTTC
CDR3aa: CASSPGQHSYEQYF

d_gene: -
v_gene: TRBV2
abundance: -
j_gene: TRBJ1-5
CDR3nt: TGTGCCAGCAGTGCAGGGAATCAGCCCCAGCATTTT
CDR3aa: CASSAGNQPQHF

d_gene: -
v_gene: TRBV19
abundance: -
j_gene: TRBJ1-2
CDR3nt: TGTGCCAGTAGTATGGGGACTGCTGGCTACACCTTC
CDR3aa: CASSMGTAGYTF